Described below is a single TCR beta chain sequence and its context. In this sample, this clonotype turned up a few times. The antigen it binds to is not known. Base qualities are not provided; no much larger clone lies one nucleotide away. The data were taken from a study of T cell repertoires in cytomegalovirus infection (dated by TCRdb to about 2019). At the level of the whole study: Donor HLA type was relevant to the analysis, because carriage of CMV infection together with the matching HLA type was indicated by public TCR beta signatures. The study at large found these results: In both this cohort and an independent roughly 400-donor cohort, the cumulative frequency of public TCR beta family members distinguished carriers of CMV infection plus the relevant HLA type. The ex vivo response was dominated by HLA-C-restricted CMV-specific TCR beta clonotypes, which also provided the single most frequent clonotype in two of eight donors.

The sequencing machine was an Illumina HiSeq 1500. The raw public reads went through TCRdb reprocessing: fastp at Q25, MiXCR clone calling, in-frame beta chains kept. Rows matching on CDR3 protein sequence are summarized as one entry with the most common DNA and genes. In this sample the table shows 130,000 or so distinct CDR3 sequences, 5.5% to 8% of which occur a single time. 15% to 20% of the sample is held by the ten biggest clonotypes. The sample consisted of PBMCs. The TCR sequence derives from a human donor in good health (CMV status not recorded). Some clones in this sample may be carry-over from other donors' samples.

The CDR3 here reads CSVRLAGITDTQYF. The DNA reads as follows: TGCAGCGTACGTCTAGCGGGGATCACAGATACGCAGTATTTT. In this chain, TRBV20-1 is recombined with TRBJ2-3; 9 of the junction bases match TRBD2. The CDR3 has 14 amino acids, counting the end cysteine and phenylalanine. The read is trimmed to its CDR3 DNA, 42 bases read in frame from base 1. Looking up the germline V gene (reference sequence) yields CDR1 DFQATT and CDR2 SNEGSKA.